Sequencing of this TCR beta chain was carried out in a study of cytomegalovirus exposure and HLA in healthy donors. The protocol was immunoSEQ multiplex PCR, while the TCRdb copy is restricted to in-frame clones and leaves out a portion. The data contain approximately 150,000 clones, about 89% of them singletons. Per the germline V gene, CDR1 is MNHNY and CDR2 is SVGAGI (reference sequence). The V and J ends lost 7 bases and 1 base respectively, with 19 bases between them. The length of the CDR3 is 16 residues. For this clone: What it binds is not known.

The study's findings and limits: Whilst most TCR sequences proved rare, a subset of public TCRs occurred across many donors.

This chain links TRBV6-6 with TRBJ1-1; D is unclear. This clonotype was obtained from a man in his late teens or twenties in good health and CMV-seropositive. Sequenced input: PBMCs. The CDR3 here is CASTHGGTSGNTEAFF. Written as DNA, the CDR3 is TGTGCCAGCACCCACGGTGGTACCTCAGGGAACACTGAAGCTTTCTTT.